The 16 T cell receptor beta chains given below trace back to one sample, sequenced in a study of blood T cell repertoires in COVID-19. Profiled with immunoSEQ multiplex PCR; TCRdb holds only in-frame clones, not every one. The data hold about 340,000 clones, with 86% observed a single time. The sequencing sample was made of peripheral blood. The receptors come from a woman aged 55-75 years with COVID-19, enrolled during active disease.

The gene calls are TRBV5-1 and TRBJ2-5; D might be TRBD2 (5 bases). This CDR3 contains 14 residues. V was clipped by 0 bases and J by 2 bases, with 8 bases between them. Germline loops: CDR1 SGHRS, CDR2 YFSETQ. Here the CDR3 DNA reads TGCGCCAGCAGCTTGGTGCCGGGGCAAGAGACCCAGTACTTC. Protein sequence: CASSLVPGQETQYF.

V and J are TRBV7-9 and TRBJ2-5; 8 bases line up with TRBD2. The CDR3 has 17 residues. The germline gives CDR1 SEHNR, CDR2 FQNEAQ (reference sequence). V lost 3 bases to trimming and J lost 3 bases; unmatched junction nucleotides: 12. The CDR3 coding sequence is TGTGCCAGCAGCTTCCTAGCGGGCGGGAACGGGGAAGAGACCCAGTACTTC. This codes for CASSFLAGGNGEETQYF. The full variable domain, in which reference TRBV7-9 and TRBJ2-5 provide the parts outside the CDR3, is DTGVSQNPRHKITKRGQNVTFRCDPISEHNRLYWYRQTLGQGPEFLTYFQNEAQLEKSRLLSDRFSAERPKGSFSTLEIQRTEQGDSAMYLCASSFLAGGNGEETQYFGPGTRLLVL.

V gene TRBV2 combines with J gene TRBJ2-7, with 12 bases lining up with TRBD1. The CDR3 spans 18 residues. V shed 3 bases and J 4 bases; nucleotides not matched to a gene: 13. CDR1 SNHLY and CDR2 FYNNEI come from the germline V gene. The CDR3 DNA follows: TGTGCCAGCAGTGACGTCAGGGGGACAGGGGGCTCAGGGTACGAGCAGTACTTC. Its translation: CASSDVRGTGGSGYEQYF.

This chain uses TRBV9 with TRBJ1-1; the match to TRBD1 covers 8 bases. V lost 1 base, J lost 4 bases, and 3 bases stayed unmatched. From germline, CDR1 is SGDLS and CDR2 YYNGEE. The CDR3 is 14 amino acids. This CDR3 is CASSVLDRVTEAFF. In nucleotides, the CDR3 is TGTGCCAGCAGCGTACTGGACAGGGTCACTGAAGCTTTCTTT.

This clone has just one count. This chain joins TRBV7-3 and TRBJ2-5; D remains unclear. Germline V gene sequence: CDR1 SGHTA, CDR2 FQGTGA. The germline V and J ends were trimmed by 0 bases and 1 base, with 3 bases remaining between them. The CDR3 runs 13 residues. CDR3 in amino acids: CASSLTAQETQYF. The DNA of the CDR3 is TGTGCCAGCAGCTTAACGGCCCAAGAGACCCAGTACTTC. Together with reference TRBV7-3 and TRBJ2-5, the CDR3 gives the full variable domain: GAGVSQTPSNKVTEKGKYVELRCDPISGHTALYWYRQSLGQGPEFLIYFQGTGAADDSGLPNDRFFAVRPEGSVSTLKIQRTERGDSAVYLCASSLTAQETQYFGPGTRLLVL.

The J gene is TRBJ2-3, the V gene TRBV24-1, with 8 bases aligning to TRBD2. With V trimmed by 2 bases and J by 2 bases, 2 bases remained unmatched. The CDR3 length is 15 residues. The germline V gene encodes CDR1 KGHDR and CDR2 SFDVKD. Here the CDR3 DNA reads TGTGCCACCAGTGATTCACTAGCGGTCACAGATACGCAGTATTTT. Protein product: CATSDSLAVTDTQYF.

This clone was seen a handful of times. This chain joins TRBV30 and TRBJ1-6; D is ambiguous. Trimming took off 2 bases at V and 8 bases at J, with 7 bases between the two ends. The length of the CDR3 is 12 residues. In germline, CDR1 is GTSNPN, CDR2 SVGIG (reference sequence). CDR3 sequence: CAWSPYDSPLHF. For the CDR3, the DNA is TGTGCCTGGAGTCCCTACGATTCACCCCTCCACTTT.

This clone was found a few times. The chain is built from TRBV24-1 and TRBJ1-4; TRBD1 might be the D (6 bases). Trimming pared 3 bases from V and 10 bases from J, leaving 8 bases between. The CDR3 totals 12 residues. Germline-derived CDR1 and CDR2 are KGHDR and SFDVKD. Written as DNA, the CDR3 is TGTGCCACCAGTGATCAACAGGGAAAACTGTTTTTT. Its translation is CATSDQQGKLFF.

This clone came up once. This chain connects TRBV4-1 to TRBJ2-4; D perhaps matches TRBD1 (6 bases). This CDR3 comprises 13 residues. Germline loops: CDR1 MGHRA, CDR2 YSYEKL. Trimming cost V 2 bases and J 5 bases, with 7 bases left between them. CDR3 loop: CASSQRQENIQYF. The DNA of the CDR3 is TGCGCCAGCAGCCAACGACAGGAAAACATTCAGTACTTC.

The CDR3 sequence: CASSIGGRGQETQYF. The CDR3 DNA reads as TGTGCCAGTAGTATAGGGGGGAGGGGACAAGAGACCCAGTACTTC. This chain joins TRBV19 and TRBJ2-5; 7 bases fit TRBD2. The germline V gene has CDR1 LNHDA and CDR2 SQIVND (reference sequence). This CDR3 spans 15 amino acids. The V gene end was trimmed by 1 base and the J gene end by 2 bases; junction bases not matched to a gene: 4.

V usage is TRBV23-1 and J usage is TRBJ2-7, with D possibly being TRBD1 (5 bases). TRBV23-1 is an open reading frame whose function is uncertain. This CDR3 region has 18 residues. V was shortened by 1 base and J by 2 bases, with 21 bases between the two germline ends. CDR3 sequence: CASSQYPYRSTSTYEQYF. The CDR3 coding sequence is TGCGCCAGCAGTCAATACCCATACAGGTCAACTTCTACCTACGAGCAGTACTTC.

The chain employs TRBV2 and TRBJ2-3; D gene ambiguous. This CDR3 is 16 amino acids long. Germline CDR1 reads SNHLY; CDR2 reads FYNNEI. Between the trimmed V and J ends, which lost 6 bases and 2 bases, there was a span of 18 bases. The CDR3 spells CASSLRRQIYTDTQYF. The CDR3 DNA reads TGTGCCAGCAGCCTAAGGCGGCAGATTTACACAGATACGCAGTATTTT. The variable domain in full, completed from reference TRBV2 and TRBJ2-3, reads EPEVTQTPSHQVTQMGQEVILRCVPISNHLYFYWYRQILGQKVEFLVSFYNNEISEKSEIFDDQFSVERPDGSNFTLKIRSTKLEDSAMYFCASSLRRQIYTDTQYFGPGTRLTVL.

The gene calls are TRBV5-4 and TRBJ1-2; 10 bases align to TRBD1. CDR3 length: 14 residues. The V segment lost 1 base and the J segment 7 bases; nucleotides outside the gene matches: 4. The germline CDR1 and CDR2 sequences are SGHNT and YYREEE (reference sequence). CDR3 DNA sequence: TGTGCCAGCAGCTTGATGGGACAGGGGTTTGGCTACACCTTC. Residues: CASSLMGQGFGYTF. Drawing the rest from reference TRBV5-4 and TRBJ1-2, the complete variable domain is ETGVTQSPTHLIKTRGQQVTLRCSSQSGHNTVSWYQQALGQGPQFIFQYYREEENGRGNFPPRFSGLQFPNYSSELNVNALELDDSALYLCASSLMGQGFGYTFGSGTRLTVV.

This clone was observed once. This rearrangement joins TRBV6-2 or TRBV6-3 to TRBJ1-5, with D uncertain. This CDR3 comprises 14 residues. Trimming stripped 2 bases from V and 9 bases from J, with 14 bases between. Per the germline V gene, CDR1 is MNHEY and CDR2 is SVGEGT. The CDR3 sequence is CASSYGSVSGPQHF. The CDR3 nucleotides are TGTGCCAGCAGTTACGGTTCGGTGAGTGGGCCCCAGCATTTT.

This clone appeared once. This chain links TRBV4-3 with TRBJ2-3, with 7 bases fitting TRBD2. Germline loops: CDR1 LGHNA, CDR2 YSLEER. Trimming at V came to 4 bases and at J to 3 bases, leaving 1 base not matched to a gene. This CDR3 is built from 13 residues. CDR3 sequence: CASSLGRTDTQYF. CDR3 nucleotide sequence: TGCGCCAGCAGCCTCGGGAGGACAGATACGCAGTATTTT.

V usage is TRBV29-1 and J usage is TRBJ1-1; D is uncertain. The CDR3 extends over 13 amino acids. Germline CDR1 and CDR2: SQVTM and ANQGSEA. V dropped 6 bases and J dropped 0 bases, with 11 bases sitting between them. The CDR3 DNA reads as TGCAGCGTGGCAGGTCTTATGAACACTGAAGCTTTCTTT. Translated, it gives CSVAGLMNTEAFF.